The 28 T cell receptor beta chains listed next were all sequenced from one sample in a study of T cell repertoires in cytomegalovirus infection. TCRdb passed the reads through MiXCR, listing each CDR3 protein once. The sample has a few hundred thousand distinct CDR3 sequences; just under 40% are singletons. For these TCRs, the target antigens are not known. Here the sequenced sample was cultured PBMCs, taken from culture after CMV antigen stimulation. These receptor sequences come from a human donor in good health (CMV status not recorded). Some clones in this sample may be carry-over from other donors' samples.

This clonotype was counted only a few times. This chain uses TRBV5-6 with TRBJ2-1, with D possibly matching TRBD2 (6 bases). The germline V gene encodes CDR1 SGHDT and CDR2 YYEEEE. V gave up 0 bases and J gave up 9 bases, with 16 bases separating them. The CDR3 has 15 residues. CDR3 coding DNA: TGTGCCAGCAGCTTGGGGACTATCACCCCCAGTGAGCAGTTCTTC. This sequence encodes CASSLGTITPSEQFF.

A few counts support this clonotype. This chain connects TRBV6-2 or TRBV6-3 to TRBJ2-3, with 8 bases aligning to TRBD2. The junction had 17 bases not matched to a gene; V was cut back by 7 bases and J by 2 bases. The CDR3 extends over 18 amino acids. Germline CDR1 and CDR2: MNHEY and SVGEGT. The CDR3 loop is CASNTPSRGGLYTDTQYF. CDR3 sequence (DNA): TGTGCCAGCAATACCCCTTCCCGGGGGGGGCTCTACACAGATACGCAGTATTTT.

The chain combines TRBV7-2 with TRBJ1-5; no clear D. V lost 1 base and J 7 bases, leaving 14 bases between the germline ends. Per the germline V gene, CDR1 is SGHTA and CDR2 is FQGNSA. This CDR3 spans 15 amino acids. The CDR3 DNA reads TGTGCCAGCAGCTTAGATTCCGGGCCTCTGCAGCCCCAGCATTTT. Its translation: CASSLDSGPLQPQHF.

The chain employs TRBV4-1 and TRBJ1-1; D not certain. Germline V lookup: CDR1 MGHRA, CDR2 YSYEKL. The CDR3 consists of 15 residues. V lost 4 bases, J lost 1 base, and 13 bases lay in between. The CDR3 is CASSRTWRENTEAFF. In nucleotides, the CDR3 is TGCGCCAGCAGCCGCACCTGGAGAGAGAACACTGAAGCTTTCTTT.

The chain couples TRBV7-9 to TRBJ2-1, with D unresolved. This CDR3 has 18 amino acids. The germline V and J ends were trimmed by 7 bases and 8 bases, with 30 bases remaining between them. From germline, CDR1 is SEHNR and CDR2 FQNEAQ (reference sequence). DNA for the CDR3: TGTGCCAGCACCCCCCTTATCAGCCTTCTTAGTGTTCGCGATGAGCAGTTCTTC. Protein sequence: CASTPLISLLSVRDEQFF.

V is TRBV19 and J is TRBJ2-5; D gene unclear. The CDR3 contains 14 residues. V gave up 3 bases and J gave up 3 bases, with 11 bases separating them. Germline lookup yields CDR1 LNHDA and CDR2 SQIVND (reference sequence). The CDR3 DNA reads as TGTGCCAGTAGTATTATTACAGATAAAGAGACCCAGTACTTC. This codes for CASSIITDKETQYF.

V is TRBV7-6 and J is TRBJ1-1; tentatively, D is TRBD1 (5 bases). The CDR3 spans 16 residues. In germline, CDR1 is SGHVS, CDR2 FNYEAQ. V lost 0 bases, J lost 1 base, and 12 bases lay in between. This CDR3 is CASSLALGTPNTEAFF. CDR3 DNA: TGTGCCAGCAGCTTAGCGCTAGGGACGCCGAACACTGAAGCTTTCTTT.

This clonotype has more than one count but fewer than ten. The chain is built from TRBV7-2 and TRBJ1-1; no clear D. CDR3 size: 14 residues. Deletions cut 0 bases from V and 3 bases from J, with 8 bases between. CDR1 SGHTA and CDR2 FQGNSA come from the germline V gene. Here the CDR3 reads CASSLAGWDTEAFF. The CDR3 DNA follows: TGTGCCAGCAGCTTAGCCGGGTGGGACACTGAAGCTTTCTTT.

This clonotype was counted a few times. This chain connects TRBV7-6 to TRBJ2-5; D not certain. The V gene lost 5 bases and the J gene lost 7 bases, with 11 bases spanning the gap. Germline V CDR1 and CDR2: SGHVS, FNYEAQ. This CDR3 has 12 residues. The CDR3 coding sequence is TGTGCCAGCAGCCCCCCTCCTCCGACCCAGTACTTC. Translating gives CASSPPPPTQYF.

This clonotype was detected only a few times. This chain links TRBV6-2 or TRBV6-3 with TRBJ2-7; tentatively, D is TRBD1 (6 bases). Per the germline V gene, CDR1 is MNHEY and CDR2 is SVGEGT. The CDR3 covers 14 residues. The V end lost 7 bases, the J end lost 0 bases, and 13 bases lay between the germline ends. CDR3 bases: TGTGCCAGCACCAACAGGGTGACCTCCTACGAGCAGTACTTC. This encodes CASTNRVTSYEQYF.

With regard to this clonotype: Germline is not matched at one junction end, which may reflect a read error. The J gene is TRBJ2-5, the V gene TRBV5-3; D may match TRBD1 or TRBD2 (7 bases each). TRBV5-3 is treated as an ORF (open reading frame) with a function not yet certain. The CDR3 consists of 17 residues. CDR3 DNA sequence: TGTGCCAGCAGCTTGGGGGGGACAGCCACGTACCAAGAGACCCAGTACTTC. Its protein product is CASSLGGTATYQETQYF.

This clonotype was seen more than once but under ten times. The chain joins TRBV7-2 to TRBJ2-3; TRBD1 is a possible D gene (5 bases). Germline V CDR1 and CDR2: SGHTA, FQGNSA. V was cut by 1 base and J by 4 bases, with 12 bases left in between. The CDR3 totals 15 residues. The DNA for the CDR3 is TGTGCCAGCAGCTTAGGGTGGGGCCTCGCAGATACGCAGTATTTT. This translates into CASSLGWGLADTQYF.

The chain uses TRBV20-1 and TRBJ1-1; weak D call: TRBD1 (6 bases). Germline values: CDR1 DFQATT, CDR2 SNEGSKA (reference sequence). Trimming left V 4 bases short and J 1 base short, with 13 bases between. The CDR3 is made up of 14 amino acids. The CDR3 region has the DNA TGCAGTGCTAAACAGGGTAACGGGAACACTGAAGCTTTCTTT. It is translated as CSAKQGNGNTEAFF.

The gene calls are TRBV5-5 and TRBJ1-3; the D gene is possibly TRBD1 (5 bases). V lost 4 bases and J lost 3, with 20 bases in between. Germline CDR1 reads SGHKS; CDR2 reads YYEKEE (reference sequence). The CDR3 totals 17 residues. CDR3 DNA: TGTGCCAGCAGCCCACCCTTCGGGGGATGGGTTGGAAACACCATATATTTT. It specifies CASSPPFGGWVGNTIYF. The full variable domain, with the rest looked up from reference TRBV5-5 and TRBJ1-3, is DAGVTQSPTHLIKTRGQQVTLRCSPISGHKSVSWYQQVLGQGPQFIFQYYEKEERGRGNFPDRFSARQFPNYSSELNVNALLLGDSALYLCASSPPFGGWVGNTIYFGEGSWLTVV.

The chain recombines TRBV7-2 with TRBJ1-2; D is ambiguous. Germline V CDR1 and CDR2: SGHTA, FQGNSA. V was clipped by 5 bases and J by 3 bases, with 4 bases between them. CDR3 length equals 11 residues. The CDR3 sequence is CASSTYYGYTF. For the CDR3, the DNA is TGTGCCAGCAGCACCTACTATGGCTACACCTTC.

The table lists this clonotype with a few counts. The V gene is TRBV6-5, the J gene TRBJ1-4; D might be TRBD1 (6 bases). V was clipped by 5 bases and J by 8 bases, with 18 bases between them. CDR3 size: 15 residues. Germline-derived CDR1 and CDR2 are MNHEY and SVGAGI. The CDR3 DNA sequence: TGTGCCAGCAGTCGATTCCTACAGGGCCCCGAAAAACTGTTTTTT. It encodes CASSRFLQGPEKLFF.

J is TRBJ2-1 and V is TRBV6-8; 12 bases match TRBD2. V was clipped by 8 bases and J by 6 bases; unmatched bases: 2. The length of the CDR3 is 13 residues. The V gene's germline CDR1 is MNHGY and CDR2 SAAAGT. This chain's CDR3 is CASLLAGGNEQFF. In nucleotides, the CDR3 is TGTGCCAGCTTACTAGCGGGAGGCAATGAGCAGTTCTTC.

The rearrangement links TRBV5-4 to TRBJ2-5; D gene unclear. Trimming removed 2 bases from V and 2 bases from J, with 7 bases in between. The CDR3 contains 13 residues. The V gene's germline CDR1 is SGHNT and CDR2 YYREEE (reference sequence). CDR3 sequence (DNA): TGTGCCAGCAGCTTTCCCGGGCAAGAGACCCAGTACTTC. Translated, it gives CASSFPGQETQYF.

This clonotype was recorded only once. The chain couples TRBV20-1 to TRBJ1-2; no definite D call. Trimming took off 3 bases at V and 1 base at J, with 18 bases between the two ends. Germline V CDR1 and CDR2: DFQATT, SNEGSKA (reference sequence). The CDR3 is 16 residues long. DNA for the CDR3: TGCAGTGCTAGCGAACTACTGACATATTATAACTATGGCTACACCTTC. It codes for CSASELLTYYNYGYTF.

V gene TRBV6-2 or TRBV6-3 combines with J gene TRBJ1-5; D is unresolved. CDR1 and CDR2 (germline): MNHEY, SVGEGT. The CDR3 covers 14 residues. V was trimmed by 6 bases and J by 0 bases, leaving 9 bases between them. The CDR3 nucleotides are TGTGCCAGCAGGTCAGGTGTTAGCAATCAGCCCCAGCATTTT. Protein sequence: CASRSGVSNQPQHF.

A single count supports this clonotype. This chain joins TRBV5-1 and TRBJ2-5, with D possibly being TRBD2 (6 bases). Germline loops: CDR1 SGHRS, CDR2 YFSETQ. V was pared by 5 bases and J by 5 bases, with 13 bases between. This CDR3 region has 13 residues. CDR3 protein: CASSTGVGETQYF. DNA of the CDR3: TGCGCCAGCAGTACGGGAGTTGGGGAGACCCAGTACTTC.

The chain combines TRBV7-2 with TRBJ2-1; D is possibly TRBD1 or TRBD2 (5 bases each). V dropped 5 bases and J dropped 10 bases, with 18 bases sitting between them. The CDR3 consists of 14 residues. Per germline, CDR1 SGHTA and CDR2 FQGNSA. The CDR3 nucleotides read TGTGCCAGCAGCGGCACTCTAGGGGACGGCGAGCAGTTCTTC. It yields the protein CASSGTLGDGEQFF.

The rearrangement uses TRBV5-5 and TRBJ2-5; D may be TRBD2 (5 bases). Germline lookup yields CDR1 SGHKS and CDR2 YYEKEE (reference sequence). The CDR3 loop spans 16 amino acids. V was cut by 0 bases and J by 7 bases, with 19 bases left in between. CDR3 protein: CASSLVGQATRGTQYF. As DNA, the CDR3 is TGTGCCAGCAGCTTGGTGGGCCAGGCGACCCGGGGGACCCAGTACTTC. The entire variable domain, with the rest obtained from reference TRBV5-5 and TRBJ2-5, is as follows: DAGVTQSPTHLIKTRGQQVTLRCSPISGHKSVSWYQQVLGQGPQFIFQYYEKEERGRGNFPDRFSARQFPNYSSELNVNALLLGDSALYLCASSLVGQATRGTQYFGPGTRLLVL.

The rearrangement uses TRBV6-1 and TRBJ2-7; D possibly uses TRBD1 or TRBD2 (5 bases each). CDR1 is MNHNS, CDR2 SASEGT, per germline. V lost 2 bases, J lost 4 bases, and 21 bases lay in between. This CDR3 has 17 amino acids. In DNA form, the CDR3 reads TGTGCCAGCAGTGAACCCTATGTGGGGGTTAATCTTTACGAGCAGTACTTC. This gives the protein CASSEPYVGVNLYEQYF.

The chain is built from TRBV12-3 or TRBV12-4 and TRBJ1-6, with D perhaps TRBD1 (6 bases). The CDR3 sequence is 16 residues long. V was pared by 5 bases and J by 0 bases, with 11 bases between. CDR3 residues: CASSQQGFSYNSPLHF. CDR3 nucleotide sequence: TGTGCCAGCAGTCAACAGGGATTCTCCTATAATTCACCCCTCCACTTT.

This clonotype was seen only a few times. The V gene is TRBV7-2, the J gene TRBJ2-1; D is perhaps TRBD1 or TRBD2 (6 bases each). Between the trimmed V and J ends, which lost 2 bases and 14 bases, there was a span of 7 bases. The CDR3 covers 10 residues. Germline CDR1 is SGHTA and CDR2 is FQGNSA. The CDR3 bases are TGTGCCAGCAGCTTAAGGGGGGAGTTCTTC. The encoded protein is CASSLRGEFF.

This sequence joins TRBV5-4 and TRBJ2-6, with D perhaps matching TRBD2 (6 bases). This CDR3 has 17 residues. V lost 3 bases, J lost 3 bases, and 16 bases lay in between. Germline lookup yields CDR1 SGHNT and CDR2 YYREEE (reference sequence). CDR3 bases: TGTGCCAGCAGCTACCCCATGCGGGGAGGTGGGGCCAACGTCCTGACTTTC. This gives the protein CASSYPMRGGGANVLTF.

This clonotype was recorded at least ten times. V usage is TRBV7-2 and J usage is TRBJ2-7, with TRBD2 as a possible D gene (5 bases). The CDR3 sequence is 13 residues long. The V gene lost 5 bases and the J gene lost 4 bases, with 12 bases spanning the gap. Germline CDR1 SGHTA, CDR2 FQGNSA. The CDR3 sequence: CASSLGIWYEQYF. The CDR3 region has the DNA TGTGCCAGCAGCCTCGGGATTTGGTACGAGCAGTACTTC. Combining the CDR3 with reference TRBV7-2 and TRBJ2-7 gives the whole variable domain GAGVSQSPSNKVTEKGKDVELRCDPISGHTALYWYRQSLGQGLEFLIYFQGNSAPDKSGLPSDRFSAERTGGSVSTLTIQRTQQEDSAVYLCASSLGIWYEQYFGPGTRLTVT.